The 26 T cell receptor beta chains listed next were all sequenced from one sample in a study of blood T cell repertoires in COVID-19. Clones were sequenced by immunoSEQ multiplex PCR, and TCRdb holds only the in-frame ones, with some missing. The sample holds roughly 280,000 clones, roughly 89% seen once. Sequencing was done on a sample of PBMCs or T cells enriched from blood (not recorded which). The receptors stem from a woman aged 60-70 years who had recovered from COVID-19.

The chain is built from TRBV18 and TRBJ2-7, with 7 bases matching TRBD1. The J segment lost 6 bases and the V segment lost 3 bases, leaving 5 bases of the junction unmatched. This CDR3 spans 13 amino acids. Germline CDR1 KGHSH, CDR2 LQKENI. This CDR3 is CASSPQQGSEQYF. The CDR3 nucleotides are TGTGCCAGCTCACCTCAACAGGGGAGCGAGCAGTACTTC.

The chain joins TRBV28 to TRBJ1-5; no clear D. The CDR3 has 13 amino acids. Per germline, CDR1 MDHEN and CDR2 SYDVKM. The V end lost 5 bases, the J end lost 7 bases, and 12 bases lay between the germline ends. The CDR3 protein is CASSPTVRQPQHF. CDR3 in DNA: TGTGCCAGCAGTCCCACTGTGAGGCAGCCCCAGCATTTT.

This clone turned up a few times. The chain combines TRBV6-5 with TRBJ2-7; TRBD2 aligns across 7 bases. There are 16 residues in the CDR3. The germline V gene has CDR1 MNHEY and CDR2 SVGAGI. Trimming took 4 bases from V and 0 from J; bases not matched to a gene: 9. The DNA for the CDR3 is TGTGCCAGCAGTTGGGGGGGACTGACTGGCTCCTACGAGCAGTACTTC. It specifies CASSWGGLTGSYEQYF.

This chain joins TRBV28 and TRBJ2-2; 9 bases are shared with TRBD2. Germline V lookup: CDR1 MDHEN, CDR2 SYDVKM. CDR3 size: 15 residues. J gave up 3 bases and V 7 bases, and 6 bases lay outside the gene matches. In nucleotides, the CDR3 is TGTGCCAGCACGCAAAGCGGGAGGCACACCGGGGAGCTGTTTTTT. It yields the protein CASTQSGRHTGELFF.

This rearrangement joins TRBV5-1 to TRBJ2-7, with D possibly TRBD2 on 5 matching bases. CDR1 SGHRS and CDR2 YFSETQ come from the germline V gene. V lost 0 bases to trimming and J lost 0 bases, with 7 bases between them. The CDR3 has 14 residues. DNA for the CDR3: TGCGCCAGCAGCTTGGAAGGGAGCTCCTACGAGCAGTACTTC. Protein: CASSLEGSSYEQYF.

The chain carries TRBV2 and TRBJ2-5; D might be TRBD1 (5 bases). Germline-derived CDR1 and CDR2 are SNHLY and FYNNEI. This CDR3 has 12 amino acids. Between the trimmed V and J ends, which lost 6 bases and 5 bases, there was a span of 10 bases. The CDR3 DNA is TGTGCCAGCAGCGTGGGGCTGGAGACCCAGTACTTC. Encoded protein: CASSVGLETQYF.

The CDR3 DNA sequence: TGTGCCAGCAGTGATCAGCGGGGGCCCGAGACCCAGTACTTC. Residues: CASSDQRGPETQYF. The genes are TRBV2 and TRBJ2-5; 8 nucleotides align to TRBD2. There are 14 residues in the CDR3. Germline V CDR1 and CDR2: SNHLY, FYNNEI. The trim removed 3 bases at V and 5 bases at J, leaving 5 bases unmatched.

The chain carries TRBV11-2 and TRBJ2-3; tentative D call: TRBD1 (6 bases). V shed 3 bases and J shed 5 bases, with 27 bases lying between them. The CDR3 totals 19 residues. In germline, CDR1 is SGHAT, CDR2 FQNNGV. CDR3 protein: CASSFEQGRGGFPGDTQYF. DNA of the CDR3: TGTGCCAGCAGCTTCGAACAGGGCAGAGGCGGATTCCCGGGAGATACGCAGTATTTT.

The rearrangement joins TRBV9 to TRBJ2-7; 7 bases fit TRBD1. The trim removed 3 bases at V and 2 bases at J, leaving 2 bases unmatched. Germline-derived CDR1 and CDR2 are SGDLS and YYNGEE. The CDR3 is made up of 13 amino acids. The CDR3, as DNA: TGTGCCAGCAGCGAGGGACAGACCTACGAGCAGTACTTC. Protein: CASSEGQTYEQYF.

J is TRBJ2-5 and V is TRBV9; 8 nucleotides align to TRBD2. Trimming removed 1 base from V and 5 bases from J; junction bases left unmatched: 4. Germline V gene data show CDR1 as SGDLS and CDR2 as YYNGEE. The CDR3 spans 14 residues. In DNA form, the CDR3 reads TGTGCCAGCAGCGTAACAGCGGGGGCTGAGACCCAGTACTTC. Encoded protein: CASSVTAGAETQYF.

This chain links TRBV12-3 or TRBV12-4 with TRBJ2-1; a weak D match, TRBD2 (6 bases). V dropped 6 bases and J dropped 6 bases, with 12 bases sitting between them. The CDR3 consists of 13 residues. CDR3 residues: CASSPSASNEQFF. The CDR3 DNA sequence: TGTGCCAGCAGCCCTAGCGCGTCCAATGAGCAGTTCTTC.

This clone was seen a handful of times. The chain links TRBV6-1 to TRBJ1-6; D ambiguous. V was cut by 1 base and J by 8 bases, with 9 bases left in between. CDR1 MNHNS and CDR2 SASEGT come from the germline V gene. The CDR3 spans 14 residues. The CDR3 DNA reads TGTGCCAGCAGTGAAGTTTCGGGATATTCACCCCTCCACTTT. It translates to CASSEVSGYSPLHF.

The V call is TRBV19, the J call TRBJ2-7; D remains ambiguous. CDR1 is LNHDA, CDR2 SQIVND, per germline (reference sequence). V was clipped by 5 bases and J by 0 bases, with 11 bases between them. The CDR3 is 14 amino acids. The CDR3 reads CASSYSLSSYEQYF. For the CDR3, the DNA is TGTGCCAGTAGTTATTCCCTGAGCTCCTACGAGCAGTACTTC.

The chain employs TRBV4-1 and TRBJ1-3, with unresolved D. Germline V lookup: CDR1 MGHRA, CDR2 YSYEKL. The ends were cut back, 0 bases at V and 0 bases at J, with 6 bases in the middle. The CDR3 has 15 residues. CDR3 sequence: CASSQERSSGNTIYF. CDR3 DNA: TGCGCCAGCAGCCAAGAGCGGAGCTCTGGAAACACCATATATTTT.

The table lists this clone with a few counts. V and J are TRBV28 and TRBJ1-4; 7 nucleotides agree with TRBD1. The V gene end was trimmed by 6 bases and the J gene end by 5 bases; junction bases not matched to a gene: 9. CDR3 length equals 15 residues. CDR1 is MDHEN and CDR2 is SYDVKM in the germline V gene. The CDR3, as DNA: TGTGCCAGCAGCTCGGGTGGGACAGAGAATGAAAAACTGTTTTTT. This codes for CASSSGGTENEKLFF.

The genes are TRBV29-1 and TRBJ1-5; 9 bases match TRBD1. This CDR3 has 12 amino acids. V lost 6 bases to trimming and J lost 7 bases; unmatched junction nucleotides: 4. In germline, CDR1 is SQVTM, CDR2 ANQGSEA. CDR3 DNA sequence: TGCAGCGTGCGACAGGGGGACCAGCCCCAGCATTTT. It translates to CSVRQGDQPQHF. The entire variable domain, with the rest obtained from reference TRBV29-1 and TRBJ1-5, is as follows: SAVISQKPSRDICQRGTSLTIQCQVDSQVTMMFWYRQQPGQSLTLIATANQGSEATYESGFVIDKFPISRPNLTFSTLTVSNMSPEDSSIYLCSVRQGDQPQHFGDGTRLSIL.

V gene TRBV30 combines with J gene TRBJ2-1; TRBD2 matches 8 bases. In germline, CDR1 is GTSNPN, CDR2 SVGIG (reference sequence). V was pared by 1 base and J by 10 bases, with 6 bases of the junction left unmatched. The CDR3 extends over 13 amino acids. The CDR3 DNA is TGTGCCTGGAGTGCACAGCCTAGCGGGGAGCAGTTCTTC. Protein sequence: CAWSAQPSGEQFF.

The chain carries TRBV24-1 and TRBJ2-1; 14 positions match TRBD2. The CDR3 has 15 residues. The J segment lost 10 bases and the V segment lost 9 bases, leaving 10 bases of the junction unmatched. Germline CDR1 and CDR2: KGHDR and SFDVKD. The CDR3 spells CATGTGTSGGGEQFF. Here the CDR3 DNA reads TGTGCCACCGGTACCGGGACTAGCGGGGGAGGGGAGCAGTTCTTC.

V gene TRBV19 combines with J gene TRBJ1-2, with no clear D. Germline V lookup: CDR1 LNHDA, CDR2 SQIVND (reference sequence). This CDR3 has 15 amino acids. V gave up 8 bases and J gave up 0 bases, with 16 bases separating them. CDR3 sequence (DNA): TGTGCCAGTGACACGAAACTCTTCTCTAACTATGGCTACACCTTC. Protein sequence: CASDTKLFSNYGYTF.

The rearrangement joins TRBV11-2 to TRBJ2-5, with D possibly matching TRBD2 (6 bases). This CDR3 has 13 residues. Germline V CDR1 and CDR2: SGHAT, FQNNGV. V lost 4 bases to trimming and J lost 7 bases, with 13 bases between them. CDR3 region: CASSSRLEGTQYF. The CDR3 DNA is TGTGCCAGCAGCTCCCGACTAGAAGGGACCCAGTACTTC.

The V and J genes are TRBV18 and TRBJ1-1; weak D call: TRBD1 (6 bases). The length of the CDR3 is 14 residues. Germline V gene lookup returns CDR1 KGHSH and CDR2 LQKENI. With 4 bases removed from V and 0 bases from J, the gap between germline ends came to 9 bases. The CDR3 region has the DNA TGTGCCAGCTCACGGGGGCTTTTGAACACTGAAGCTTTCTTT. This gives the protein CASSRGLLNTEAFF.

This chain uses TRBV28 with TRBJ2-7; the match to TRBD2 covers 7 bases. V trimming: 1 base; J trimming: 6 bases; junction bases outside the gene matches: 6. This CDR3 region has 14 residues. Germline loops: CDR1 MDHEN, CDR2 SYDVKM. The CDR3 sequence: CASSLSGRKGEQYF. The CDR3 nucleotides are TGTGCCAGCAGTTTATCCGGGAGGAAAGGCGAGCAGTACTTC.

The chain's CDR3 is CASMSGTDTQYF. The CDR3 DNA sequence: TGTGCCAGTATGAGCGGCACAGATACGCAGTATTTT. J is TRBJ2-3 and V is TRBV19; D remains ambiguous. The CDR3 loop spans 12 amino acids. Germline V lookup: CDR1 LNHDA, CDR2 SQIVND (reference sequence). The ends were cut back, 7 bases at V and 1 base at J, with 6 bases in the middle.

This CDR3 reads CASTQDSGNTIYF. For the CDR3, the DNA is TGTGCCAGCACCCAGGACTCTGGAAACACCATATATTTT. The V call is TRBV2, the J call TRBJ1-3; D is uncertain. CDR1 SNHLY and CDR2 FYNNEI come from the germline V gene. Trimming left V 7 bases short and J 0 bases short, with 7 bases between. CDR3 length: 13 residues. The variable domain in full, with the rest retrieved from reference TRBV2 and TRBJ1-3, is EPEVTQTPSHQVTQMGQEVILRCVPISNHLYFYWYRQILGQKVEFLVSFYNNEISEKSEIFDDQFSVERPDGSNFTLKIRSTKLEDSAMYFCASTQDSGNTIYFGEGSWLTVV.

This clone was seen more than once but under ten times. This sequence joins TRBV12-5 and TRBJ1-2; 9 bases align to TRBD1. The germline CDR1 and CDR2 sequences are LGHNT and FRNRAP. The CDR3 sequence is 15 residues long. V lost 6 bases, J lost 2 bases, and 7 bases stayed unmatched. CDR3 DNA: TGTGCTAGTGGCTGGACAGGGGAAAAGAACTATGGCTACACCTTC. Translation gives CASGWTGEKNYGYTF. The full variable domain, rest sourced from reference TRBV12-5 and TRBJ1-2, is DARVTQTPRHKVTEMGQEVTMRCQPILGHNTVFWYRQTMMQGLELLAYFRNRAPLDDSGMPKDRFSAEMPDATLATLKIQPSEPRDSAVYFCASGWTGEKNYGYTFGSGTRLTVV.

Concerning this clone itself: Additional DNA sequences in this sample encode the identical CDR3. The rearrangement uses TRBV10-3 and TRBJ2-7; D remains ambiguous. The germline V and J ends were trimmed by 4 bases and 3 bases, with 7 bases remaining between them. CDR1 and CDR2 from the germline V gene are ENHRY and SYGVKD. The CDR3 consists of 12 residues. CDR3 in amino acids: CAISGAGYEQYF. CDR3 sequence (DNA): TGTGCCATCAGTGGAGCAGGCTACGAGCAGTACTTC.